The T cell receptor (beta chain) under discussion was sequenced for a study of T cell responses to AZD1222 COVID-19 vaccine. Study-level information: Second-dose timings of about 4 or about 12 weeks were pooled. Whole-study findings and limits: Reports indicate that nearly half of spike-specific TCRs are directed at unmutated variant regions. Sampled repertoires all dated from after the peak T cell response. Baseline testing showed seropositivity in only six or seven AZD1222 recipients.

V shed 4 bases and J 2 bases; nucleotides not matched to a gene: 7. CDR1 and CDR2 from the germline V gene are MNHEY and SMNVEV (reference sequence). The CDR3 runs to 15 residues. Comment on this clone: Its specificity is not known.

Assay used: immunoSEQ multiplex PCR; TCRdb lists only in-frame clones, some missing. The table records more than 90,000 clones, about 86% of them present only once. This sequence was found in an adult in good health. The chain combines TRBV27 with TRBJ1-1, with TRBD1 matching 7 bases. Specimen: peripheral blood, collected on day 0 of AZD1222 vaccination. The CDR3 DNA reads as TGTGCCAGCAGTTCCCGGCGGACAGGTAACACTGAAGCTTTCTTT. This encodes CASSSRRTGNTEAFF.